The present T cell receptor (beta chain) was sequenced within a study of blood T cell repertoires in COVID-19 (dated by TCRdb to 2019 to 2021). Context from the whole study: Samples from collaborators originated in the United States, Italy and Spain and spanned both the acute and convalescent phases of COVID-19. The material from the prospective study consisted of cDNA or gDNA derived from T cells, B-cell-depleted T cells, or PBMCs. Sample metadata almost always included a de-identified subject ID, COVID-19 status, age in years and sex. A freely available public database, intended as a resource for researchers studying the immune response to SARS-CoV-2, is where the repertoires were released. The dataset comprised deeply sampled blood TCRbeta repertoires from subjects exposed to, actively infected with, or recovered from COVID-19. HLA class I and class II types, where available, came from metadata supplied by the sample provider rather than from assay-based typing. Samples were obtained from the ongoing ImmuneRACE study (first 160 participants) and from roughly 1,300 subjects provided by 6 global collaborators.

Broader findings and caveats from the paper: Clinical and demographic metadata were provided uncurated, with the amount varying by source and participant.

One collaborating source in Seattle enrolled patients during active infection and followed them longitudinally through the course of disease. The collaborating institutions used their own protocols to collect whole blood in K2EDTA tubes. For TCRbeta analysis, collaborator samples were shipped as frozen whole blood, as isolated PBMCs, or as DNA extracted from either sample type. TCRbeta CDR3 regions were amplified from genomic DNA using the immunoSEQ Assay, a bias-controlled multiplex PCR. Regarding the original processing steps: Nucleated cell counts per sample were estimated from amplification of reference gene primers within the assay. Sequence reads were collapsed and filtered to measure the absolute abundance of every unique TCRbeta CDR3 rearrangement. For each sample, productive Simpson clonality was calculated by taking the square root of Simpson's diversity index across productive rearrangements. Sourced from immuneACCESS, this table was stored by TCRdb with only in-frame sequences that have V and J called. A share of the clones is absent; for the studies checked, an unresolved V gene accounts for under half, and the remainder has no known explanation. D and trimming were read from the DNA, whereas the V and J calls and clone size are those reported in that table. This sample comprises about 160,000 clones, under 85% of them detected only once. The leading ten clones occupy 6.9% of the sample.

Of note for this clone: Which antigen it targets is not known. Base qualities are not provided; no much larger clone lies one nucleotide away.

Cut back by 1 base and 1 base, the V and J ends lie 4 bases apart. From its cysteine to its phenylalanine, the CDR3 spans 13 amino acids. Only CDR3 DNA remains: 39 bases, in frame from the first base. CDR1 and CDR2, looked up from the germline V gene, are SGHRS and YFSETQ. The clonotype comes from a man older than 75 with COVID-19, enrolled during active disease. The sequence is built from TRBV5-1 and TRBJ2-3, with an unclear D gene assignment. Sequencing was carried out using peripheral blood. The CDR3 reads as follows: CASSLLGTDTQYF. The base sequence is TGCGCCAGCAGCTTGTTAGGCACAGATACGCAGTATTTT.